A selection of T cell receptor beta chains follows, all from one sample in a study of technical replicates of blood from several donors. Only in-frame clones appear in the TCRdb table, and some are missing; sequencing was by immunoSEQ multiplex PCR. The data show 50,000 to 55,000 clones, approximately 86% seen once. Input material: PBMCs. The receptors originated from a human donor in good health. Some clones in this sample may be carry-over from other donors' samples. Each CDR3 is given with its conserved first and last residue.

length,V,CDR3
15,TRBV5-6,CASSFGNSLNEKLFF
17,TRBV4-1,CASSRLEDSVRGSALHF
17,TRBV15,CATSRLLRDRDNQPQHF
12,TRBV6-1,CASSGDTDTQYF
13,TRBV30,CACNRGQRTEAFF
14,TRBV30,CAWSVLAGDHEQYF
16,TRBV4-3,CASSQDFPVSNQPQHF
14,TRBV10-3,CAISVGQGGTEAFF
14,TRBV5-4,CASSTRDSNEKLFF
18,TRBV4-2,CASSLSVRTRDSDQPQHF
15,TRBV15,CATSRGSRGGEKLFF
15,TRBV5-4,CASSSGVGRNQPQHF
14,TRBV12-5,CASGRQDPVDTQYF